Listed below are T cell receptor beta chains from one sample, sequenced in a study of T cells after yellow fever vaccination. TCRdb used MiXCR to reprocess the 5' RACE reads, holding one entry per CDR3 protein. This table has about 350,000 distinct CDR3 sequences, roughly 11% appearing once. Sample: PBMCs, taken on the day of the first yellow fever vaccination. These receptors all come from a man between 18 and 35 years old who received the YFV17D yellow fever vaccine. Both conserved end residues are part of each CDR3. The D gene is left open where the match is weak. Size tells how often a clone was seen (once, few, many) or the class of an expanded clone, and some rows leave it out.

clone size | D gene | J gene | V gene | CDR3 DNA | CDR3 protein
few | TRBD2 | TRBJ2-3 | TRBV2 | TGTGCCAGCAGTGGACCCTTTAGCGGGGGGATAGATACGCAGTATTTT | CASSGPFSGGIDTQYF
many | NA | TRBJ2-5 | TRBV27 | TGTGCCAGCAGTGCAGACTACACCCAAGAGACCCAGTACTTC | CASSADYTQETQYF
few | NA | TRBJ2-2 | TRBV10-3 | TGTGCCATCAAACGGGAGAACACCGGGGAGCTGTTTTTT | CAIKRENTGELFF
NA | TRBD2 | TRBJ2-3 | TRBV20-1 | TGCAGTGCCGACGGAGCGGGGGCCACAGATACGCAGTATTTT | CSADGAGATDTQYF
many | NA | TRBJ2-5 | TRBV21-1 | TGTGCCAGCAGCATGGAGGTAGAGACCCAGTACTTC | CASSMEVETQYF
NA | NA | TRBJ1-6 | TRBV7-9 | TGTGCCAGCAGCGGAGACGGCTCCTATAATTCACCCCTCCACTTT | CASSGDGSYNSPLHF
few | NA | TRBJ1-6 | TRBV4-3 | TGCGCCAGCAGCCAACAGGGCTCCTATAATTCACCCCTCCACTTT | CASSQQGSYNSPLHF
NA | TRBD1 | TRBJ1-6 | TRBV2 | TGTGCCAGCAGGGGGACAGGGGGCTTTTCACCCCTCCACTTT | CASRGTGGFSPLHF
many | TRBD1 | TRBJ2-4 | TRBV5-1 | TGCGCCAGCAGCTTGGCCACGACAGGGTTAAACATTCAGTACTTC | CASSLATTGLNIQYF
many | NA | TRBJ1-1 | TRBV14 | TGTGCCAGCAGCCGGGAGGAGAACACTGAAGCTTTCTTT | CASSREENTEAFF
few | TRBD1 | TRBJ1-3 | TRBV20-1 | TGCAGTGCTAGACGTAGGACAGGCTCTGGAAACACCATATATTTT | CSARRRTGSGNTIYF
NA | NA | TRBJ1-3 | TRBV20-1 | TGCAGTGCTGGGGGCCCCGGAAACTGGAACACCATATATTTT | CSAGGPGNWNTIYF
NA | NA | TRBJ2-5 | TRBV5-1 | TGCGCCAGCAGCTTGATCGGGTATTCAGAGACCCAGTACTTC | CASSLIGYSETQYF
NA | TRBD1 | TRBJ1-2 | TRBV7-2 | TGTGCCAGCAGCTCCCGACAGGGGGCAGGTTATGGCTACACCTTC | CASSSRQGAGYGYTF
NA | TRBD1 | TRBJ2-4 | TRBV7-2 | TGTGCCAGCAGCTCGCCAGGGGGCTCTATGGTTAACATTCAGTACTTC | CASSSPGGSMVNIQYF
NA | NA | TRBJ1-1 | TRBV7-6 | TGTGCCAGCAGCTTAGACGGACTTGAAGCTTTCTTT | CASSLDGLEAFF
many | NA | TRBJ1-2 | TRBV7-2 | TGTGCCAGCAGCGAAATTCCGTATGGCTACACCTTC | CASSEIPYGYTF
many | NA | TRBJ2-2 | TRBV5-1 | TGCGCCAGCGGTCTAGCTGCGGCCGCCGGGGAGCTGTTTTTT | CASGLAAAAGELFF
NA | TRBD1 | TRBJ1-2 | TRBV20-1 | TGCAGTGCTAGGGGAGACAGGGGGTTTTTCGGCGGCTACACCTTC | CSARGDRGFFGGYTF
NA | NA | TRBJ1-3 | TRBV3-1 | TGTGCCAGCTTCTCAGGGGCAGGAAACACCATATATTTT | CASFSGAGNTIYF
few | NA | TRBJ2-1 | TRBV19 | TGTGCCAGTAGAACACTTGGCGGTACCCACAATGAGCAGTTCTTC | CASRTLGGTHNEQFF
many | NA | TRBJ1-1 | TRBV2 | TGTGCCAGAAGCGCCAGCACTGAAGCTTTCTTT | CARSASTEAFF
few | NA | TRBJ2-7 | TRBV7-9 | TGTGCCAGCAGCCCACTTGGCGGACAGTGTTCCTACGAGCAGTACTTC | CASSPLGGQCSYEQYF
few | TRBD1 | TRBJ1-2 | TRBV4-1 | TGCGCCAGCAGCCAACCTAAACGAGGACAGGGAAAGGATGGCTACACCTTC | CASSQPKRGQGKDGYTF
NA | TRBD2 | TRBJ2-7 | TRBV5-1 | TGCGCCAGCAGCTCCTATAGCGGGGACATATACGAGCAGTACTTC | CASSSYSGDIYEQYF
NA | NA | TRBJ2-1 | TRBV6-2/TRBV6-3 | TGTGCCAGCACTAAGAGCTCCTACAATGAGCAGTTCTTC | CASTKSSYNEQFF
few | NA | TRBJ2-3 | TRBV4-1 | TGCGCCAGCTCCGAACAGGGTTTTGGTGAGACAGATACGCAGTATTTT | CASSEQGFGETDTQYF
NA | TRBD1 | TRBJ1-2 | TRBV6-1 | TGTGCCAGCAGTAGACATCTGGGACAGGGGGTCGGCTATGGCTACACCTTC | CASSRHLGQGVGYGYTF
NA | NA | TRBJ2-6 | TRBV10-2 | TGCGCCAGCAGTGACCCCGGTGCAGGGGCCAACGTCCTGACTTTC | CASSDPGAGANVLTF
few | NA | TRBJ2-2 | TRBV4-2 | TGTGCCAGCAGCCAAGGATACACCGGGGAGCTGTTTTTT | CASSQGYTGELFF
few | NA | TRBJ1-2 | TRBV29-1 | TGCAGCGTGGGGGACGCACATGGGGGCTACACCTTC | CSVGDAHGGYTF
few | TRBD1 | TRBJ2-1 | TRBV5-1 | TGCGCCAGCAGCTTCAACACAGGGGTCCCCAATGAGCAGTTCTTC | CASSFNTGVPNEQFF
NA | TRBD2 | TRBJ2-7 | TRBV20-1 | TGCAGTGCTGACCTAGCGGGGGTGGGCGAGCAGTACTTC | CSADLAGVGEQYF
few | NA | TRBJ2-3 | TRBV24-1 | TGTGCCACAGTAGACACAGACACAGATACGCAGTATTTT | CATVDTDTDTQYF
NA | TRBD2 | TRBJ2-3 | TRBV4-1 | TGCGCCAGCAGGGAGCGGGGGGGAGGAGATACGCAGTATTTT | CASRERGGGDTQYF
few | NA | TRBJ1-5 | TRBV24-1 | TGTGCCACCAGTGTGGGCGGCACCAATCAGCCCCAGCATTTT | CATSVGGTNQPQHF
few | TRBD1 | TRBJ1-5 | TRBV7-2 | TGTGCCAGCAGCGCACACAGGGGGGAACAGCCCCAGCATTTT | CASSAHRGEQPQHF
NA | NA | TRBJ2-5 | TRBV7-9 | TGTGCCAGCAGAGACATAGTGGGGGGAAAAGAGACCCAGTACTTC | CASRDIVGGKETQYF
NA | TRBD1 | TRBJ1-2 | TRBV7-6 | TGTGCCAGCAGCTTAGAGTTCGGGACAGGGGTTGGCTACACCTTC | CASSLEFGTGVGYTF
few | TRBD1 | TRBJ2-3 | TRBV10-3 | TGTGCCACACGACAGGGGATCACAGATACGCAGTATTTT | CATRQGITDTQYF
few | NA | TRBJ2-7 | TRBV10-3 | TGTGCCATCGGGAAGGGAGCACTCTGGGAGCAGTACTTC | CAIGKGALWEQYF
many | NA | TRBJ2-6 | TRBV10-3 | TGTGCCATCAGTGACCGTAGACAAATGGATACTGGGGCCAACGTCCTGACTTTC | CAISDRRQMDTGANVLTF
NA | NA | TRBJ1-6 | TRBV7-9 | TGTGCCAGCAGCTTAGACCTCACCTATAATTCACCCCTCCACTTT | CASSLDLTYNSPLHF
NA | NA | TRBJ1-1 | TRBV28 | TGTGCCAGCAGTCCCCCTCGTGGGGAAGCTTTCTTT | CASSPPRGEAFF
many | NA | TRBJ2-5 | TRBV29-1 | TGCAGCGTTGATCGTGCCGGCCGTGAGACCCAGTACTTC | CSVDRAGRETQYF
few | TRBD1 | TRBJ2-1 | TRBV7-3 | TGTGCCAGCAGCTCACAGGGGGTTGGGGAGCAGTTCTTC | CASSSQGVGEQFF
NA | TRBD1 | TRBJ2-5 | TRBV15 | TGTGCCACCAGCAGGGACAGGGTAGAAGAGACCCAGTACTTC | CATSRDRVEETQYF
many | TRBD1 | TRBJ2-5 | TRBV7-2 | TGTGCCAGCAGCCCGGACAGGGGGCGGGAGACCCAGTACTTC | CASSPDRGRETQYF
few | TRBD2 | TRBJ2-3 | TRBV12-3/TRBV12-4 | TGTGCCAGCAGTTGGACTAGCGGGATCACAGATACGCAGTATTTT | CASSWTSGITDTQYF
few | NA | TRBJ1-5 | TRBV4-1 | TGCGCCAGCAGCCAACGGTGGGTGAGCAATCAGCCCCAGCATTTT | CASSQRWVSNQPQHF
NA | NA | TRBJ1-5 | TRBV13 | TGTGCCAGCAGCTCCATACGACAGGATAGCAATCAGCCCCAGCATTTT | CASSSIRQDSNQPQHF